A single sample gave rise to the 8 T cell receptor beta chains below, sequenced in a study of cytomegalovirus exposure and HLA in healthy donors. PCR was performed using 60 Vbeta and 13 Jbeta primers. Generated by immunoSEQ multiplex PCR, the TCRdb table keeps only in-frame clones and is missing some. Here the sample spans approximately 160,000 clones, 82% being singletons. The sequencing input was PBMCs. The receptors were sampled from a girl under 18 in good health and CMV-seropositive.

V gene TRBV6-1 combines with J gene TRBJ2-3; 7 bases match TRBD1. The J segment lost 2 bases and the V segment lost 5 bases, leaving 4 bases of the junction unmatched. Germline loops: CDR1 MNHNS, CDR2 SASEGT. The CDR3 extends over 14 amino acids. CDR3 DNA: TGTGCCAGCAGTCCCCAGGGGGTCACAGATACGCAGTATTTT. It encodes CASSPQGVTDTQYF.

In its sample, this clone was seen a few times. The chain has TRBV5-1 and TRBJ2-3, with 8 bases that match TRBD1. There are 16 residues in the CDR3. The ends lost 4 bases at V and 0 bases at J; junction bases unmatched: 7. CDR1 and CDR2 (germline): SGHRS, YFSETQ. CDR3 sequence: CASSAVGQVSTDTQYF. The CDR3 nucleotides are TGCGCCAGCAGCGCGGTGGGACAGGTTAGCACAGATACGCAGTATTTT.

V gene TRBV28 combines with J gene TRBJ2-7, with TRBD2 matching 9 bases. With 5 bases clipped from V and 4 bases from J, the junction kept 9 bases outside the gene matches. This CDR3 contains 15 residues. Germline V gene data show CDR1 as MDHEN and CDR2 as SYDVKM. The CDR3 sequence: CASSGSQGLAYEQYF. CDR3 nucleotides: TGTGCCAGCAGTGGCAGTCAGGGACTAGCATACGAGCAGTACTTC. Supplemented by reference TRBV28 and TRBJ2-7, the full variable domain reads DVKVTQSSRYLVKRTGEKVFLECVQDMDHENMFWYRQDPGLGLRLIYFSYDVKMKEKGDIPEGYSVSREKKERFSLILESASTNQTSMYLCASSGSQGLAYEQYFGPGTRLTVT.

The genes are TRBV5-1 and TRBJ2-7; 8 bases are shared with TRBD1. Germline values: CDR1 SGHRS, CDR2 YFSETQ. The CDR3 totals 14 residues. With V trimmed by 1 base and J by 2 bases, 2 bases remained unmatched. In DNA, the CDR3 is TGCGCCAGCAGCTTGCAGGACAGGGCCTACGAGCAGTACTTC. Amino acid sequence: CASSLQDRAYEQYF.

The chain uses TRBV11-2 and TRBJ2-7; TRBD2 agrees at 8 bases. The germline V gene encodes CDR1 SGHAT and CDR2 FQNNGV. CDR3 length equals 18 residues. Germline trimming cut 3 bases from V and 1 base from J; bases unmatched to any gene: 14. CDR3 in amino acids: CASSLYPSWREASYEQYF. The CDR3, as DNA: TGTGCCAGCAGCTTGTACCCCTCCTGGCGGGAGGCATCCTACGAGCAGTACTTC.

This chain connects TRBV7-3 to TRBJ1-1, with 8 bases lining up with TRBD1. This CDR3 is 14 amino acids long. With 6 bases clipped from V and 0 bases from J, the junction kept 3 bases outside the gene matches. Per germline, CDR1 SGHTA and CDR2 FQGTGA. The CDR3: CASSSGGVNTEAFF. The CDR3 DNA reads as TGTGCCAGCAGTTCAGGGGGCGTGAACACTGAAGCTTTCTTT.

V gene TRBV4-2 combines with J gene TRBJ2-5; tentative D call: TRBD2 (6 bases). CDR1 LGHNA and CDR2 YNFKEQ come from the germline V gene. V was shortened by 1 base and J by 5 bases, with 14 bases between the two germline ends. The CDR3 length is 15 residues. The CDR3 protein is CASSQAPLADETQYF. CDR3 nucleotides: TGTGCCAGCAGCCAAGCGCCACTAGCCGACGAGACCCAGTACTTC.

The table lists this clone with a few counts. The CDR3 bases are TGTGCCAGCAGCCAATTAGTCACAGGGCTAAAGCACGAGCAGTACTTC. Protein product: CASSQLVTGLKHEQYF. This sequence joins TRBV16 and TRBJ2-7, with a weak D call TRBD1 (6 bases). Trimming left V 1 base short and J 5 bases short, with 18 bases between. Germline V gene data show CDR1 as KGHSY and CDR2 as FQNENV. CDR3 length: 16 residues.